This TCR beta chain is from a study of response to subunit inactivated influenza vaccine. The study's findings and limits: It was suggested by the authors that few new T cells are recruited by each seasonal influenza vaccination.

TCRdb passed the RT-PCR reads through MiXCR, listing each CDR3 protein once. The top ten clones hold approximately 2% of a sample with around 520,000 distinct CDR3 sequences, 25% of them seen once. The sample holds a few counts of this clonotype. As yet, its antigen is unknown. This CDR3 is 15 amino acids long. V was clipped by 5 bases and J by 1 base; unmatched bases: 5. Germline V lookup: CDR1 SGHAT, CDR2 FQNNGV. The TCR originated in a man aged 50 to 59 who received an inactivated influenza vaccine. This rearrangement joins TRBV11-2 to TRBJ2-7; 10 bases agree with TRBD2. The material was CD4+ T cells sorted from PBMCs, obtained about 5 days after vaccination. The CDR3 DNA follows: TGTGCCAGCAGCACCTCTAGCGGGGGATCCTACGAGCAGTACTTC. Its translation is CASSTSSGGSYEQYF. Variable domain in full (rest from reference TRBV11-2 and TRBJ2-7): EAGVAQSPRYKIIEKRQSVAFWCNPISGHATLYWYQQILGQGPKLLIQFQNNGVVDDSQLPKDRFSAERLKGVDSTLKIQPAKLEDSAVYLCASSTSSGGSYEQYFGPGTRLTVT.